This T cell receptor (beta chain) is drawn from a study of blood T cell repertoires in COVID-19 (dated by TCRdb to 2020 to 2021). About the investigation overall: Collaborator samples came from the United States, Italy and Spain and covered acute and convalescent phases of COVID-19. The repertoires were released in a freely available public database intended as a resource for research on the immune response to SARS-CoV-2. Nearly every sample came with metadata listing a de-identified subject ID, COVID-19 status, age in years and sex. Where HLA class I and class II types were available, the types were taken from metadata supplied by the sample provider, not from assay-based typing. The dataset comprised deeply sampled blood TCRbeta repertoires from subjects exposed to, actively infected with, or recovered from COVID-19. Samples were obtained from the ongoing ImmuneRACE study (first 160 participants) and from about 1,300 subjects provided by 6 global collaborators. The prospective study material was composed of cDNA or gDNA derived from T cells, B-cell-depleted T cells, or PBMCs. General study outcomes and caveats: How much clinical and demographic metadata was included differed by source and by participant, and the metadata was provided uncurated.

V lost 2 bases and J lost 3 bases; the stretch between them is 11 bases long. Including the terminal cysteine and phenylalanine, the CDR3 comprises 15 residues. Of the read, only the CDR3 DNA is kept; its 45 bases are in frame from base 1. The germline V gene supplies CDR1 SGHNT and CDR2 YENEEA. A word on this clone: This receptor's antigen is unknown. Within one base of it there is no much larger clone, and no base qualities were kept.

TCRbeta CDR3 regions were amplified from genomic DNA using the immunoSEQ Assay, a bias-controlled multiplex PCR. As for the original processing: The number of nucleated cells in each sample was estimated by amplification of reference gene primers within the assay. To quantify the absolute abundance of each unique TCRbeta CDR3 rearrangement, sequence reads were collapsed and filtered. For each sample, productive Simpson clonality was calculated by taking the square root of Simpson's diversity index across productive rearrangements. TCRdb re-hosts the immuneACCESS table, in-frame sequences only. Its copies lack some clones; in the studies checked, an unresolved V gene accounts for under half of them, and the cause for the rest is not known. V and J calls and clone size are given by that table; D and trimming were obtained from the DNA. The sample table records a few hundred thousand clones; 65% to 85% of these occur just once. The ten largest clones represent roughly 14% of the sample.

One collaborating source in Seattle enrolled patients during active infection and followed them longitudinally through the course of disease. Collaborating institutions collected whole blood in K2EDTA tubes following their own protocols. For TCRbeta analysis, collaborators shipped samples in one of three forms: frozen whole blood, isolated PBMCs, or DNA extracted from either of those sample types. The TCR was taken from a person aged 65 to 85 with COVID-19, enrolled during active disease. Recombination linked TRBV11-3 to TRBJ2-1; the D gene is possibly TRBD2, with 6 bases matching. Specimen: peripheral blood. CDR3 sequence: CASSLSAGLYNEQFF. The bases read TGTGCCAGCAGCTTATCAGCGGGTCTCTACAATGAGCAGTTCTTC.